This passage covers 29 T cell receptor beta chains from one sample sequenced in a study of T cells in localized non-small cell lung cancer. Produced via immunoSEQ multiplex PCR; TCRdb's table is partial and in-frame only. The sample has over 45,000 clones, 70% to 80% seen once; the top ten hold roughly a sixth. The sample was peripheral blood, taken before any cancer treatment. These receptors were taken from a man aged 40 to 75 with stage I squamous cell lung carcinoma.

The chain employs TRBV9 and TRBJ1-3; D is uncertain. The length of the CDR3 is 16 residues. From germline, CDR1 is SGDLS and CDR2 YYNGEE. With 5 bases removed from V and 0 bases from J, the gap between germline ends came to 15 bases. CDR3 DNA sequence: TGTGCCAGCAGTTATAATCGGGTGAGCTCTGGAAACACCATATATTTT. Its protein product is CASSYNRVSSGNTIYF.

The chain combines TRBV7-9 with TRBJ2-3, with 9 nucleotides matching TRBD2. The trim removed 5 bases at V and 2 bases at J, leaving 8 bases unmatched. This CDR3 spans 16 amino acids. The germline V gene encodes CDR1 SEHNR and CDR2 FQNEAQ (reference sequence). CDR3 region: CASSARGGGNTDTQYF. DNA for the CDR3: TGTGCCAGCAGCGCGCGGGGGGGCGGTAACACAGATACGCAGTATTTT.

This sequence joins TRBV29-1 and TRBJ1-1; no reliable D call. From germline, CDR1 is SQVTM and CDR2 ANQGSEA. Trimming took off 6 bases at V and 5 bases at J, with 25 bases between the two ends. The CDR3 is made up of 16 amino acids. CDR3 amino acids: CSVEGAGPVTRTEAFF. CDR3 in DNA: TGCAGCGTAGAGGGAGCCGGGCCAGTAACTAGGACTGAAGCTTTCTTT. Based on the CDR3 plus reference TRBV29-1 and TRBJ1-1, the full variable domain is SAVISQKPSRDICQRGTSLTIQCQVDSQVTMMFWYRQQPGQSLTLIATANQGSEATYESGFVIDKFPISRPNLTFSTLTVSNMSPEDSSIYLCSVEGAGPVTRTEAFFGQGTRLTVV.

This chain links TRBV30 with TRBJ1-2; D is unresolved. The CDR3 sequence is 15 residues long. Germline assignment: CDR1 GTSNPN and CDR2 SVGIG (reference sequence). The V end was cut by 0 bases, the J end by 4 bases, with 15 bases between. This chain's CDR3 is CAWSVLGRPGYGYTF. The CDR3 region has the DNA TGTGCCTGGAGTGTATTAGGACGTCCGGGCTATGGCTACACCTTC.

The gene calls are TRBV6-1 and TRBJ2-7; 8 positions agree with TRBD2. The V and J ends lost 5 bases and 6 bases, in that order; junction bases with no gene match: 12. The CDR3 sequence is 15 residues long. Germline V gene data show CDR1 as MNHNS and CDR2 as SASEGT. This CDR3 is CASSTSGTRVSEQYF. CDR3 in DNA: TGTGCCAGCAGTACCTCCGGGACTAGAGTCTCCGAGCAGTACTTC.

The sample holds a few counts of this clone. V and J are TRBV5-1 and TRBJ1-2, with 8 bases identical to TRBD1. J was trimmed by 5 bases and V by 0 bases; bases with no gene match: 3. Germline V gene sequence: CDR1 SGHRS, CDR2 YFSETQ. The CDR3 runs to 14 residues. CDR3 nucleotide sequence: TGCGCCAGCAGCTTGGGGACAGGGCCTTATGGCTACACCTTC. Translating gives CASSLGTGPYGYTF. The full variable domain, completed using reference TRBV5-1 and TRBJ1-2, is KAGVTQTPRYLIKTRGQQVTLSCSPISGHRSVSWYQQTPGQGLQFLFEYFSETQRNKGNFPGRFSGRQFSNSRSEMNVSTLELGDSALYLCASSLGTGPYGYTFGSGTRLTVV.

This chain connects TRBV29-1 to TRBJ1-3; D remains ambiguous. V was trimmed by 6 bases and J by 4 bases, leaving 7 bases between them. Germline V CDR1 and CDR2: SQVTM, ANQGSEA. This CDR3 is built from 11 residues. In nucleotides, the CDR3 is TGCAGCGTGTTATCCGGAAACACCATATATTTT. It specifies CSVLSGNTIYF.

The V and J genes are TRBV2 and TRBJ2-3; the D gene is possibly TRBD1 (5 bases). CDR1 and CDR2 (germline): SNHLY, FYNNEI. Trimming cost V 4 bases and J 2 bases, with 13 bases left between them. The CDR3 runs 15 residues. The CDR3 here is CASSGQKIATDTQYF. The DNA for the CDR3 is TGTGCCAGCAGTGGACAGAAGATCGCCACAGATACGCAGTATTTT.

The V gene is TRBV7-9, the J gene TRBJ1-1; 7 bases match TRBD1. Germline V lookup: CDR1 SEHNR, CDR2 FQNEAQ (reference sequence). This CDR3 has 17 residues. J was trimmed by 4 bases and V by 2 bases; bases with no gene match: 13. In nucleotides, the CDR3 is TGTGCCAGCAGCTTACAAGGGTTGGCGACAGGGTCCACTGAAGCTTTCTTT. The encoded protein is CASSLQGLATGSTEAFF.

The chain has TRBV6-6 and TRBJ2-7, with 10 bases identical to TRBD1. The CDR3 consists of 15 residues. Germline values: CDR1 MNHNY, CDR2 SVGAGI (reference sequence). Trimming took 2 bases from V and 4 from J; bases not matched to a gene: 5. The DNA of the CDR3 is TGTGCCAGCAGTTACCAACGGACAGGGGGGTACGAGCAGTACTTC. This encodes CASSYQRTGGYEQYF.

The chain employs TRBV28 and TRBJ1-6; D is possibly TRBD1 (5 bases). This CDR3 comprises 15 residues. Germline V gene data show CDR1 as MDHEN and CDR2 as SYDVKM. Trimming left V 8 bases short and J 7 bases short, with 18 bases between. This CDR3 is CASGISGTGNSPLHF. The CDR3 DNA is TGTGCCAGCGGGATTTCCGGGACTGGGAATTCACCCCTCCACTTT.

There are a few counts of this clone. V gene TRBV2 combines with J gene TRBJ1-5, with TRBD1 identical over 10 bases. The CDR3 has 14 amino acids. V shed 8 bases, J shed 6 bases, and the junction held 7 bases outside the gene matches. CDR1 and CDR2 from the germline V gene are SNHLY and FYNNEI. The CDR3 DNA is TGTGCCAGCGCCGGGACAGGGGTAACTCAGCCCCAGCATTTT. Protein: CASAGTGVTQPQHF.

The J gene is TRBJ1-5, the V gene TRBV7-9; TRBD1 is a possible D gene (6 bases). From germline, CDR1 is SEHNR and CDR2 FQNEAQ (reference sequence). CDR3 size: 12 residues. V was pared by 4 bases and J by 8 bases, with 9 bases between. CDR3 coding DNA: TGTGCCAGCAGCTCTAGACAGGAGCCCCAGCATTTT. This encodes CASSSRQEPQHF.

The chain links TRBV5-6 to TRBJ2-5, with D possibly being TRBD2 (6 bases). Germline values: CDR1 SGHDT, CDR2 YYEEEE. V gave up 2 bases and J gave up 0 bases, with 8 bases separating them. This CDR3 spans 14 amino acids. The CDR3 loop reads CASSLRGNQETQYF. CDR3 DNA sequence: TGTGCCAGCAGCTTACGGGGGAACCAAGAGACCCAGTACTTC. The full variable domain, with the rest looked up from reference TRBV5-6 and TRBJ2-5, is DAGVTQSPTHLIKTRGQQVTLRCSPKSGHDTVSWYQQALGQGPQFIFQYYEEEERQRGNFPDRFSGHQFPNYSSELNVNALLLGDSALYLCASSLRGNQETQYFGPGTRLLVL.

J is TRBJ1-4 and V is TRBV6-1; 10 bases map to TRBD1. The CDR3 consists of 15 residues. V dropped 7 bases and J dropped 8; count of bases not matched to a gene: 10. CDR1 MNHNS and CDR2 SASEGT come from the germline V gene. DNA of the CDR3: TGTGCCAGCACCGACAGGGGGCTAGGATGGGAAAAACTGTTTTTT. This codes for CASTDRGLGWEKLFF.

This clone was seen repeatedly, ten times or more. Other nucleotide sequences from this sample produce the same CDR3. The chain employs TRBV9 and TRBJ1-5; D unclear. V lost 0 bases to trimming and J lost 7 bases, with 11 bases between them. The CDR3 is 14 residues long. CDR1 SGDLS and CDR2 YYNGEE come from the germline V gene. Here the CDR3 DNA reads TGTGCCAGCAGCGTAGGAGGTTACGGGCAGCCCCAGCATTTT. Protein product: CASSVGGYGQPQHF.

Worth noting for this clone: One junction end disagrees with the germline gene, perhaps due to a read error. This sequence joins TRBV5-3 and TRBJ2-3; 8 nucleotides agree with TRBD1. TRBV5-3 is an open reading frame whose function is uncertain. The CDR3 has 15 amino acids. CDR3 nucleotide sequence: TGTGCCAGCAGCTTGGGACAGGCGCGCACAGATACGCAGTATTTT. Its translation: CASSLGQARTDTQYF.

This chain connects TRBV28 to TRBJ1-5; TRBD1 aligns across 7 bases. CDR1 and CDR2 (germline): MDHEN, SYDVKM. CDR3 length equals 21 residues. Trimming took 6 bases from V and 0 from J; bases not matched to a gene: 23. The CDR3 protein is CASSPHRQTGIIHYSNQPQHF. Written as DNA, the CDR3 is TGTGCCAGCAGCCCCCACCGTCAGACAGGGATAATCCATTATAGCAATCAGCCCCAGCATTTT.

The chain carries TRBV6-1 and TRBJ1-1; D gene unclear. Trimming left V 3 bases short and J 3 bases short, with 8 bases between. The CDR3 length is 13 residues. The V gene's germline CDR1 is MNHNS and CDR2 SASEGT. CDR3 nucleotide sequence: TGTGCCAGCAGTGAGGAACCGTACACTGAAGCTTTCTTT. Translated: CASSEEPYTEAFF.

V gene TRBV28 combines with J gene TRBJ1-5, with D uncertain. Germline V gene sequence: CDR1 MDHEN, CDR2 SYDVKM. This CDR3 has 12 residues. The V gene lost 6 bases and the J gene lost 7 bases, with 10 bases spanning the gap. The CDR3 protein is CASSPGGQPQHF. For the CDR3, the DNA is TGTGCCAGCAGCCCGGGAGGGCAGCCCCAGCATTTT.

This rearrangement joins TRBV19 to TRBJ1-1; D gene ambiguous. CDR1 is LNHDA and CDR2 is SQIVND in the germline V gene (reference sequence). The length of the CDR3 is 16 residues. V was shortened by 6 bases and J by 1 base, with 18 bases between the two germline ends. The CDR3 spells CASRTSVWAGNTEAFF. The CDR3 DNA is TGTGCCAGTAGGACCTCCGTGTGGGCAGGGAACACTGAAGCTTTCTTT.

The DNA for the CDR3 is TGCGCCAGCAGCGAACCGGGAGATGCGGAGACCCAGTACTTC. This encodes CASSEPGDAETQYF. The chain links TRBV5-1 to TRBJ2-5; a weak D match, TRBD2 (6 bases). This CDR3 contains 14 residues. Germline V gene sequence: CDR1 SGHRS, CDR2 YFSETQ. The V gene lost 4 bases and the J gene lost 5 bases, with 15 bases spanning the gap.

The chain carries TRBV5-1 and TRBJ2-7; 7 bases align to TRBD2. The CDR3 has 13 residues. V lost 4 bases to trimming and J lost 3 bases; unmatched junction nucleotides: 4. CDR1 and CDR2 from the germline V gene are SGHRS and YFSETQ. The CDR3 sequence: CASSSGAVYEQYF. The CDR3 nucleotides are TGCGCCAGCAGCAGCGGGGCGGTCTACGAGCAGTACTTC. The full variable domain, its missing parts supplied by reference TRBV5-1 and TRBJ2-7, is KAGVTQTPRYLIKTRGQQVTLSCSPISGHRSVSWYQQTPGQGLQFLFEYFSETQRNKGNFPGRFSGRQFSNSRSEMNVSTLELGDSALYLCASSSGAVYEQYFGPGTRLTVT.

This sequence joins TRBV11-1 and TRBJ1-1, with D uncertain. Germline V gene lookup returns CDR1 SGHAT and CDR2 FQDESV (reference sequence). The length of the CDR3 is 12 residues. The V end lost 4 bases, the J end lost 2 bases, and 5 bases lay between the germline ends. The CDR3 loop reads CASSWVNTEAFF. The CDR3 DNA is TGTGCCAGCAGCTGGGTAAACACTGAAGCTTTCTTT.

The chain joins TRBV25-1 to TRBJ1-2; 9 bases fit TRBD1. The CDR3 contains 13 residues. Germline assignment: CDR1 MGHDK and CDR2 SYGVNS. The V gene end was trimmed by 9 bases and the J gene end by 8 bases; junction bases not matched to a gene: 10. CDR3 residues: CASKQGAFGGYTF. In nucleotides, the CDR3 is TGTGCCAGTAAACAGGGGGCTTTTGGCGGCTACACCTTC.

The table lists this clone with a few counts. The chain uses TRBV7-9 and TRBJ1-2, with unresolved D. This CDR3 comprises 13 residues. The germline V gene has CDR1 SEHNR and CDR2 FQNEAQ (reference sequence). The ends were cut back, 2 bases at V and 8 bases at J, with 12 bases in the middle. The CDR3 DNA follows: TGTGCCAGCAGCTTAAGGATGTTCGAAGGCTACACCTTC. Translating it yields CASSLRMFEGYTF.

J is TRBJ1-1 and V is TRBV19, with D uncertain. There are 13 residues in the CDR3. V gave up 2 bases and J gave up 1 base, with 5 bases separating them. From germline, CDR1 is LNHDA and CDR2 SQIVND (reference sequence). CDR3 loop: CASSIPGNTEAFF. CDR3 nucleotide sequence: TGTGCCAGTAGTATACCAGGGAACACTGAAGCTTTCTTT. Full variable domain (remainder filled in from reference TRBV19 and TRBJ1-1): DGGITQSPKYLFRKEGQNVTLSCEQNLNHDAMYWYRQDPGQGLRLIYYSQIVNDFQKGDIAEGYSVSREKKESFPLTVTSAQKNPTAFYLCASSIPGNTEAFFGQGTRLTVV.

The rearrangement links TRBV5-1 to TRBJ2-5; 11 bases are shared with TRBD2. This CDR3 spans 18 amino acids. V shed 4 bases and J 4 bases; nucleotides not matched to a gene: 15. Germline V lookup: CDR1 SGHRS, CDR2 YFSETQ. DNA for the CDR3: TGCGCCAGCAGCACAACCCCCTCACTAGCGGGGGCCAGAGAGACCCAGTACTTC. It encodes CASSTTPSLAGARETQYF.

The genes are TRBV29-1 and TRBJ2-7; D uncertain. The CDR3 runs 13 residues. With 7 bases removed from V and 0 bases from J, the gap between germline ends came to 13 bases. CDR1 is SQVTM, CDR2 ANQGSEA, per germline. CDR3 in DNA: TGCAGCGCCGACCTGGCCCCCTCCTACGAGCAGTACTTC. It encodes CSADLAPSYEQYF.